These T cell receptor beta chains were read from a single sample in a study of blood T cell repertoires in COVID-19. Libraries were prepared by immunoSEQ multiplex PCR; TCRdb keeps only in-frame clonotypes and omits some of them. The sample comprises about 280,000 clones, about nine tenths of which are singletons, and around 3% rests with the top ten. The sequencing sample was made of peripheral blood. The source of these receptors is a woman aged 30 to 39 with active or convalescent COVID-19. CDR3s include the opening cysteine and the closing phenylalanine or tryptophan. Fields, in order: CDR3 length, clone size, D gene, J gene, V gene, CDR3 DNA, CDR3 protein. D genes are given only for firm matches. Size values are once, few and many counts, or a class for expanded clones, and some rows have none.

15,few,TRBD1,TRBJ2-5,TRBV6-2/TRBV6-3,TGTGCCAGCAGTTACTCGGACAGGCGACAAGAGACCCAGTACTTC,CASSYSDRRQETQYF
14,.,.,TRBJ2-7,TRBV4-3,TGCGCCAGCAGCCAAAGGGGGGGGTTCTACGAGCAGTACTTC,CASSQRGGFYEQYF
11,few,TRBD1,TRBJ1-1,TRBV30,TGTTCCGGGACAGGGGACACTGAAGCTTTCTTT,CSGTGDTEAFF
16,once,TRBD1,TRBJ2-3,TRBV14,TGTGCCAGCAGCCACCCACAGGGGCCCAGCACAGATACGCAGTATTTT,CASSHPQGPSTDTQYF
15,.,.,TRBJ1-5,TRBV7-2,TGTGCCAGCAGGAGGGGAGGGGATAGCAATCAGCCCCAGCATTTT,CASRRGGDSNQPQHF
15,.,.,TRBJ2-4,TRBV6-5,TGTGCCAGCAGTTCAAAGTTAGCTCCGGGGAACATTCAGTACTTC,CASSSKLAPGNIQYF
18,many,.,TRBJ1-3,TRBV5-1,TGCGCCAGCAGCCAAGAGGCGAGTTTCCTCTCTACTGGAAACACCATATATTTT,CASSQEASFLSTGNTIYF
19,.,TRBD1,TRBJ2-5,TRBV3-1/TRBV3-2,TGTGCCAGCAGCCAAGAACCCCCAGACGGACAGGAGTACCAAGAGACCCAGTACTTC,CASSQEPPDGQEYQETQYF
14,.,TRBD1,TRBJ1-2,TRBV27,TGTGCCAGCAGTTTCCGAGAGACAGGGGTCGGCTACACCTTC,CASSFRETGVGYTF
16,few,TRBD1,TRBJ1-1,TRBV28,TGTGCCAGCAGGCCGATTTATCGGGGGACAGGGGGCGAAGCTTTCTTT,CASRPIYRGTGGEAFF
17,once,.,TRBJ2-2,TRBV7-9,TGTGCCAGCAGTCGCACACAGGTCACTTCGAACACCGGGGAGCTGTTTTTT,CASSRTQVTSNTGELFF
15,.,TRBD2,TRBJ2-1,TRBV18,TGTGCCAGCCCCCTCAGCGGGGGGGGTAACAATGAGCAGTTCTTC,CASPLSGGGNNEQFF
14,.,.,TRBJ2-5,TRBV4-1,TGCGCCAGCAGCATCCTGGCAGACCAAGAGACCCAGTACTTC,CASSILADQETQYF
17,.,.,TRBJ1-5,TRBV19,TGTGCCAGTACCTCCGTCGGGGTAGGGTATAGCAATCAGCCCCAGCATTTT,CASTSVGVGYSNQPQHF
13,.,.,TRBJ2-2,TRBV24-1,TGTGCCACCAGGAGGGGGGGGTCCGGGGAGCTGTTTTTT,CATRRGGSGELFF
18,.,.,TRBJ1-2,TRBV24-1,TGTGCCACCAGTGATTTGCGCGGGACGGAACCTTCTAACTATGGCTACACCTTC,CATSDLRGTEPSNYGYTF
15,.,TRBD1,TRBJ2-5,TRBV7-3,TGTGCCAGCAGCTTAACGTCTAGGGGGCAGGGGACCCAGTACTTC,CASSLTSRGQGTQYF
16,.,.,TRBJ1-6,TRBV6-5,TGTGCCAGCAGTTACAGTGGAGTAATAAATAATTCACCCCTCCACTTT,CASSYSGVINNSPLHF
16,.,TRBD1,TRBJ1-4,TRBV4-3,TGCGCCAGCAGCCAGCTTGCCCGGGACAGGGAGCGAAAACTGTTTTTT,CASSQLARDRERKLFF
14,.,.,TRBJ2-3,TRBV9,TGTGCCAGCAGCGAGGAGGGGAGCACAGATACGCAGTATTTT,CASSEEGSTDTQYF
13,.,.,TRBJ2-3,TRBV12-5,TGTGCTAGTGGTATGCTAGGCACAGATACGCAGTATTTT,CASGMLGTDTQYF
16,.,.,TRBJ1-5,TRBV6-2/TRBV6-3,TGTGCCAGCAGTTCGAGGGGGATCCTTGCCAATCAGCCCCAGCATTTT,CASSSRGILANQPQHF
14,.,TRBD1,TRBJ1-2,TRBV27,TGTGCCAGCAGGACAGGGGGCACCAACTATGGCTACACCTTC,CASRTGGTNYGYTF
16,.,.,TRBJ1-1,TRBV7-2,TGTGCCAGCAGCTTAGGGCGCGGGGCGGGGAACACTGAAGCTTTCTTT,CASSLGRGAGNTEAFF